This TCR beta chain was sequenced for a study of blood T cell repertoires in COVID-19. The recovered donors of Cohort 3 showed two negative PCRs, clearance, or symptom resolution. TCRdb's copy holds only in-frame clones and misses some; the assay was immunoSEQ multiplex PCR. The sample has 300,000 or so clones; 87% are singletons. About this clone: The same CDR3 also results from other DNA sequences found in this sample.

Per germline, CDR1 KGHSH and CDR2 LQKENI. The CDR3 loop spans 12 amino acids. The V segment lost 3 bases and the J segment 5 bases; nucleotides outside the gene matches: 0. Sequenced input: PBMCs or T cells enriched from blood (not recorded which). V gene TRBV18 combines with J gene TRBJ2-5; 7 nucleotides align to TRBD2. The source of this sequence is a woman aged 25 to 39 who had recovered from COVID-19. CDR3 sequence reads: CASSPGGETQYF. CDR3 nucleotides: TGTGCCAGCTCACCGGGGGGGGAGACCCAGTACTTC. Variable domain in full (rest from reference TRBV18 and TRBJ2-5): NAGVMQNPRHLVRRRGQEARLRCSPMKGHSHVYWYRQLPEEGLKFMVYLQKENIIDESGMPKERFSAEFPKEGPSILRIQQVVRGDSAAYFCASSPGGETQYFGPGTRLLVL.